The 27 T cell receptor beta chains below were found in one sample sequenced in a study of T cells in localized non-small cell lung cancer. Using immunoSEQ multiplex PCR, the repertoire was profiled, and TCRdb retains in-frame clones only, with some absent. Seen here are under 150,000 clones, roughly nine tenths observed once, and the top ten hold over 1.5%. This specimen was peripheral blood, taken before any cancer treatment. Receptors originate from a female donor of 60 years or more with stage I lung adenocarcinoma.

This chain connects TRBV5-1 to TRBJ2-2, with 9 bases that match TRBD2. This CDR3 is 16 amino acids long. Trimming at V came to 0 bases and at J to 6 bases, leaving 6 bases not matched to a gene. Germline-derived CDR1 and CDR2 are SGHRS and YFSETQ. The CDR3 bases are TGCGCCAGCAGCTTGGCCGGCGGGAGGGGTGCCGGGGAGCTGTTTTTT. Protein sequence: CASSLAGGRGAGELFF.

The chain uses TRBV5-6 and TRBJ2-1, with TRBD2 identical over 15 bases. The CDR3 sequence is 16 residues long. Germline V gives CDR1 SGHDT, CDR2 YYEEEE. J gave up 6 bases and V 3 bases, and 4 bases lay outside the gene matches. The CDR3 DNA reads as TGTGCCAGCAGCTATCGGACTAGCGGGAGGGTCAATGAGCAGTTCTTC. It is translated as CASSYRTSGRVNEQFF.

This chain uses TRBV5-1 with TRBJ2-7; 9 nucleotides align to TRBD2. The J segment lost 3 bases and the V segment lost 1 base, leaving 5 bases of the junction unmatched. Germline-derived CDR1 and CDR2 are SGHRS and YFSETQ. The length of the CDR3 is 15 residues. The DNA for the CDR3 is TGCGCCAGCAGCTTGTCTAGCGGGATCCACTACGAGCAGTACTTC. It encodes CASSLSSGIHYEQYF.

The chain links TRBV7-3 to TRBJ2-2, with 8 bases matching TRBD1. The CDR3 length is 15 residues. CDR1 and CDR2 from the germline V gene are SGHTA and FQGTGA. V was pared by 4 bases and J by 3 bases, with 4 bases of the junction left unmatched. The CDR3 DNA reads TGTGCCAGCAGCTCCAGACAGGGGTACACCGGGGAGCTGTTTTTT. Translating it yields CASSSRQGYTGELFF. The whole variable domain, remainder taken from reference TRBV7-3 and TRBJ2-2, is GAGVSQTPSNKVTEKGKYVELRCDPISGHTALYWYRQSLGQGPEFLIYFQGTGAADDSGLPNDRFFAVRPEGSVSTLKIQRTERGDSAVYLCASSSRQGYTGELFFGEGSRLTVL.

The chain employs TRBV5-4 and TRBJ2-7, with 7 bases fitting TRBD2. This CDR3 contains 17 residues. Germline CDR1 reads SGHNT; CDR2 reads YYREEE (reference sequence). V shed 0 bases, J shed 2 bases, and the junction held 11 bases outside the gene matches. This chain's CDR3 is CASSLDLLQAGTYEQYF. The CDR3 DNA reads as TGTGCCAGCAGCTTGGATCTTCTACAAGCGGGAACCTACGAGCAGTACTTC.

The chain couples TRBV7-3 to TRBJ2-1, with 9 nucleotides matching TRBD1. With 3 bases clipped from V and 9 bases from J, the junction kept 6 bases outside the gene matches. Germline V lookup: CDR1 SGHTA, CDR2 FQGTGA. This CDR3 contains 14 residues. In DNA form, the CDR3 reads TGTGCCAGCAGCTTTGAGGGACAGGGTTCTGAGCAGTTCTTC. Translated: CASSFEGQGSEQFF.

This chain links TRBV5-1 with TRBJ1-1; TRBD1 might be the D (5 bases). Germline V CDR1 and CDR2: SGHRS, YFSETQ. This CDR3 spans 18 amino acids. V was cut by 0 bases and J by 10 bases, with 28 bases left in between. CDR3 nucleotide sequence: TGCGCCAGCAGCTTGGGATGGCGGAACGAACTGCCGGGACTGCCAGCTTTCTTT. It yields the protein CASSLGWRNELPGLPAFF.

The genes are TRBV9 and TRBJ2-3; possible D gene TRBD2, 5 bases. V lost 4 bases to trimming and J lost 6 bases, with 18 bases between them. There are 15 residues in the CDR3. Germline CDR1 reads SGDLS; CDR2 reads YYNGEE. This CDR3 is CASSKRTGSWDTQYF. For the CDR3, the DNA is TGTGCCAGCAGCAAACGGACGGGGTCCTGGGATACGCAGTATTTT. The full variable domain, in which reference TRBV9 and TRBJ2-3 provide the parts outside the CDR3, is DSGVTQTPKHLITATGQRVTLRCSPRSGDLSVYWYQQSLDQGLQFLIQYYNGEERAKGNILERFSAQQFPDLHSELNLSSLELGDSALYFCASSKRTGSWDTQYFGPGTRLTVL.

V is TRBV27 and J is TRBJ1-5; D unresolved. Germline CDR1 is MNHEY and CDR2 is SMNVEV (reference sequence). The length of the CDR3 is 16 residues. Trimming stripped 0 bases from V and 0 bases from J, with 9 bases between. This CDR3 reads CASSLSWTVSNQPQHF. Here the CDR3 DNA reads TGTGCCAGCAGTTTATCGTGGACCGTTAGCAATCAGCCCCAGCATTTT.

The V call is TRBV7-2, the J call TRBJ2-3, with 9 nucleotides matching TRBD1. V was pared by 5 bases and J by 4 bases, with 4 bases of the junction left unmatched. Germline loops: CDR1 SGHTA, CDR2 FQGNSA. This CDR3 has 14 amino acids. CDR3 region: CASSLRQGADTQYF. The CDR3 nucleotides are TGTGCCAGCAGCCTACGACAGGGGGCAGATACGCAGTATTTT.

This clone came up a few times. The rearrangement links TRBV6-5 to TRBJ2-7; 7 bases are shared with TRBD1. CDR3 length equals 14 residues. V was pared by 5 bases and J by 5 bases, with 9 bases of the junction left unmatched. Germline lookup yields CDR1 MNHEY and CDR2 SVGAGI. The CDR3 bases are TGTGCCAGCAGTAGACAGGGCTCGCGCCACGAGCAGTACTTC. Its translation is CASSRQGSRHEQYF.

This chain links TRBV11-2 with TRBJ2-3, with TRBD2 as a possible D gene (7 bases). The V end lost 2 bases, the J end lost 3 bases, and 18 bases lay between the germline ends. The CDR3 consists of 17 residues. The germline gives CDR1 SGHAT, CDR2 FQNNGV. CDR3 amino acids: CASSLTASGGGTDTQYF. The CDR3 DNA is TGTGCCAGCAGCTTAACGGCTAGCGGAGGGGGGACAGATACGCAGTATTTT.

The CDR3 DNA reads as TGTGCCAGCAGCGTGGGGGGGTCCTTTCAGCCCCAGCATTTT. Encoded protein: CASSVGGSFQPQHF. This chain joins TRBV9 and TRBJ1-5; TRBD1 is a possible D gene (5 bases). This CDR3 spans 14 amino acids. The ends were cut back, 2 bases at V and 6 bases at J, with 12 bases in the middle. Germline V gene sequence: CDR1 SGDLS, CDR2 YYNGEE.

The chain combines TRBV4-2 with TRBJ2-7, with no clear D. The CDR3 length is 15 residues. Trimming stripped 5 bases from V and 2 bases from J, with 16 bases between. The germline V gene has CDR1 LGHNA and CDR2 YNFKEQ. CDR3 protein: CASSVPNVPPYEQYF. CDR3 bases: TGTGCCAGCAGCGTGCCAAATGTTCCGCCCTACGAGCAGTACTTC.

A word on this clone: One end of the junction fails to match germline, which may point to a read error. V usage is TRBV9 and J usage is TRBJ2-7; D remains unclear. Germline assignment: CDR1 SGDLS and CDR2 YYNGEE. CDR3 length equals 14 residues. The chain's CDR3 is CASSVDGPSSEQYF. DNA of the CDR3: TGTGCCAGCAGCGTAGACGGTCCCTCCTCCGAGCAGTACTTC.

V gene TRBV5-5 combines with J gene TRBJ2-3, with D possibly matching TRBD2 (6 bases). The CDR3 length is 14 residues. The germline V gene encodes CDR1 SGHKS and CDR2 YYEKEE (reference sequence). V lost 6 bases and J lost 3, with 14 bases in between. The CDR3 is CASNSPGGTDTQYF. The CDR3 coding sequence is TGTGCCAGCAACTCCCCCGGGGGAACAGATACGCAGTATTTT.

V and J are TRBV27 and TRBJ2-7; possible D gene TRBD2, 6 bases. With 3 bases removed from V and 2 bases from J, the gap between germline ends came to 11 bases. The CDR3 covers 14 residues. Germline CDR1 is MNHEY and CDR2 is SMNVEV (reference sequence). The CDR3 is CASSFLAGTYEQYF. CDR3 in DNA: TGTGCCAGCAGTTTTTTGGCGGGAACCTACGAGCAGTACTTC.

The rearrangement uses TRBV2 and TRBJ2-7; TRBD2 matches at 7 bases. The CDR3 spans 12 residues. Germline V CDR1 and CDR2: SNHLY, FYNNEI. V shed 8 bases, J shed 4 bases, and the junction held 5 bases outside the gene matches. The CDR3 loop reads CASVWDYYEQYF. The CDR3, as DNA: TGTGCCAGCGTTTGGGACTATTACGAGCAGTACTTC. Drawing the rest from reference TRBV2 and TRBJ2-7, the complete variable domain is EPEVTQTPSHQVTQMGQEVILRCVPISNHLYFYWYRQILGQKVEFLVSFYNNEISEKSEIFDDQFSVERPDGSNFTLKIRSTKLEDSAMYFCASVWDYYEQYFGPGTRLTVT.

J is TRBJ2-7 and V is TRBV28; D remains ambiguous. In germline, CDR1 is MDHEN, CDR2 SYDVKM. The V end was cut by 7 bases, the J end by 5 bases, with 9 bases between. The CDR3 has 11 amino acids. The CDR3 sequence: CASTDPHEQYF. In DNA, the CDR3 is TGTGCCAGCACCGATCCCCACGAGCAGTACTTC.

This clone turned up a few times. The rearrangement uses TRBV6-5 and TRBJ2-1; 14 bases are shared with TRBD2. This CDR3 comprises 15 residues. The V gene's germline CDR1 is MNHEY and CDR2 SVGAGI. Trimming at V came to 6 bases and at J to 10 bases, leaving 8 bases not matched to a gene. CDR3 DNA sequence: TGTGCCAGCAGCCTGGGACTAGCGGGAGTTGGAGAGCAGTTCTTC. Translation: CASSLGLAGVGEQFF.

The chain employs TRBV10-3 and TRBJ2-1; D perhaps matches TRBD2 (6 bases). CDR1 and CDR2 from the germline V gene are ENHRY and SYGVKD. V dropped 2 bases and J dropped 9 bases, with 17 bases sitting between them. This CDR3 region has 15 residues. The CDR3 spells CAISEGNSLGGEQFF. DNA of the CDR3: TGTGCCATCAGTGAGGGCAACTCGCTGGGGGGTGAGCAGTTCTTC.

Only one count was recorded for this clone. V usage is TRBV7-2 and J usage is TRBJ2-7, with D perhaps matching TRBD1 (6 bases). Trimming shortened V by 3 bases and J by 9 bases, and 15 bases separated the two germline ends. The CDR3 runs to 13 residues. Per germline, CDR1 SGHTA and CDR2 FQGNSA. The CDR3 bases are TGTGCCAGCAGCTTGCTCACAGGGATCCGGCAGTACTTC. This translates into CASSLLTGIRQYF.

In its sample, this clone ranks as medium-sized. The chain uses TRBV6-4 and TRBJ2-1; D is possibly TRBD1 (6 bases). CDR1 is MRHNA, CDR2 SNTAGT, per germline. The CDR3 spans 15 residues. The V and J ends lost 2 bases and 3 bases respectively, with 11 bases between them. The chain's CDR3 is CASSDVAGDYNEQFF. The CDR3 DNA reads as TGTGCCAGCAGTGACGTGGCAGGGGACTACAATGAGCAGTTCTTC.

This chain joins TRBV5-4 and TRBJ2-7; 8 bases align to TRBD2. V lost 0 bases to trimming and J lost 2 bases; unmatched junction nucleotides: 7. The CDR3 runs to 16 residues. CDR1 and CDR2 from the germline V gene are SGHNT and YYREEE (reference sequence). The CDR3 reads CASSLEGTSPAYEQYF. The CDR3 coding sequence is TGTGCCAGCAGCTTGGAAGGGACTAGTCCCGCCTACGAGCAGTACTTC.

In DNA form, the CDR3 reads TGCAGCGCCACGGACAGATCCTGGGCCGAGCAGTACTTC. It specifies CSATDRSWAEQYF. The rearrangement links TRBV29-1 to TRBJ2-7; tentatively, D is TRBD1 (6 bases). Trimming took 7 bases from V and 6 from J, leaving 19 bases between them. Germline V gene lookup returns CDR1 SQVTM and CDR2 ANQGSEA. CDR3 length: 13 residues.

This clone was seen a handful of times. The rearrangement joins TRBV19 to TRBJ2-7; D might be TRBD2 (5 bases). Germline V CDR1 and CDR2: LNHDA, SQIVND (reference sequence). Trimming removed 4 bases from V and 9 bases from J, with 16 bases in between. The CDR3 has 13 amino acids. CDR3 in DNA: TGTGCCAGTAGTAACTCAGGTGCTGAGGGGCAGTACTTC. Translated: CASSNSGAEGQYF. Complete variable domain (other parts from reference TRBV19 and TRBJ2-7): DGGITQSPKYLFRKEGQNVTLSCEQNLNHDAMYWYRQDPGQGLRLIYYSQIVNDFQKGDIAEGYSVSREKKESFPLTVTSAQKNPTAFYLCASSNSGAEGQYFGPGTRLTVT.

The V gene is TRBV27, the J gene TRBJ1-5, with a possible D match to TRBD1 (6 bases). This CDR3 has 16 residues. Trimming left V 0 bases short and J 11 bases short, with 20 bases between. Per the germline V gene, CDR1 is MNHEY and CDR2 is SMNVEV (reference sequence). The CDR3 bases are TGTGCCAGCAGTTTATCTGGTGGGGGCAGGGTCATGGCCCAGCATTTT. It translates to CASSLSGGGRVMAQHF.